Presented here are 4 T cell receptor beta chains from one specimen sequenced in a study of blood T cell repertoires in COVID-19. Only in-frame clones appear in the TCRdb table, and some are missing; sequencing was by immunoSEQ multiplex PCR. The table includes over 200,000 clones, about 91% detected once. The specimen was PBMCs or T cells enriched from blood (not recorded which). The receptors derive from a human donor in a cohort exposed to, infected with or recovered from COVID-19 (not recorded which). The donor label of this sample is uncertain.

The chain recombines TRBV30 with TRBJ1-3, with TRBD1 as a possible D gene (5 bases). The V and J ends lost 3 bases and 2 bases respectively, with 8 bases between them. Germline CDR1 is GTSNPN and CDR2 is SVGIG (reference sequence). The CDR3 contains 13 residues. CDR3: CAWSVGAGNTIYF. CDR3 DNA: TGTGCCTGGAGCGTAGGGGCTGGAAACACCATATATTTT.

The rearrangement uses TRBV29-1 and TRBJ2-3; no clear D gene. The V end was cut by 6 bases, the J end by 0 bases, with 13 bases between. The CDR3 is 14 amino acids. The germline V gene has CDR1 SQVTM and CDR2 ANQGSEA. The CDR3 sequence is CSVRIQLSTDTQYF. CDR3 bases: TGCAGCGTCAGGATCCAACTCAGCACAGATACGCAGTATTTT.

The CDR3 is CASSRGGAGWTYNEQFF. The CDR3 nucleotides read TGTGCCAGCAGCCGCGGGGGGGCCGGGTGGACCTACAATGAGCAGTTCTTC. The J gene is TRBJ2-1, the V gene TRBV3-1 (or the pseudogene TRBV3-2); 9 bases line up with TRBD2. J gave up 2 bases and V 4 bases, and 9 bases lay outside the gene matches. The CDR3 sequence is 17 residues long. Germline V gene sequence: CDR1 LGHDT, CDR2 YNNKEL (reference sequence).

The V call is TRBV6-2 or TRBV6-3, the J call TRBJ2-7; 10 bases map to TRBD2. With V trimmed by 4 bases and J by 2 bases, 2 bases remained unmatched. There are 14 residues in the CDR3. The V gene's germline CDR1 is MNHEY and CDR2 SVGEGT. CDR3 coding DNA: TGTGCCAGCAGTTTCGGGACTAGCGCCTACGAGCAGTACTTC. This encodes CASSFGTSAYEQYF.